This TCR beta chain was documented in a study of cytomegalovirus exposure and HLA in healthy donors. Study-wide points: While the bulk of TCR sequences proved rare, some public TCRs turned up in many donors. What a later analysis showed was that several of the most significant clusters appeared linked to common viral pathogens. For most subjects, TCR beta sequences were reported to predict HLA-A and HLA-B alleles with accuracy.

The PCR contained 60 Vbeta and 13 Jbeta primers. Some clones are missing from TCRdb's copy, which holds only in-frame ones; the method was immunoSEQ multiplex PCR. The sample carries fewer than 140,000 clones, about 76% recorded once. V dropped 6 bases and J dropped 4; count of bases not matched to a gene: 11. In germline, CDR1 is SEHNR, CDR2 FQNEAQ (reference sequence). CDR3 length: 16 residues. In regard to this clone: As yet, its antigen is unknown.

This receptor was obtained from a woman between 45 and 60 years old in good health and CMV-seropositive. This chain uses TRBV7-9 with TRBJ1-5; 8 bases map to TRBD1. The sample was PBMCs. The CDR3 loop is CASRLGQGHRNQPQHF. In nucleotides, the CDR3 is TGTGCCAGCAGACTAGGACAGGGCCATCGTAATCAGCCCCAGCATTTT.